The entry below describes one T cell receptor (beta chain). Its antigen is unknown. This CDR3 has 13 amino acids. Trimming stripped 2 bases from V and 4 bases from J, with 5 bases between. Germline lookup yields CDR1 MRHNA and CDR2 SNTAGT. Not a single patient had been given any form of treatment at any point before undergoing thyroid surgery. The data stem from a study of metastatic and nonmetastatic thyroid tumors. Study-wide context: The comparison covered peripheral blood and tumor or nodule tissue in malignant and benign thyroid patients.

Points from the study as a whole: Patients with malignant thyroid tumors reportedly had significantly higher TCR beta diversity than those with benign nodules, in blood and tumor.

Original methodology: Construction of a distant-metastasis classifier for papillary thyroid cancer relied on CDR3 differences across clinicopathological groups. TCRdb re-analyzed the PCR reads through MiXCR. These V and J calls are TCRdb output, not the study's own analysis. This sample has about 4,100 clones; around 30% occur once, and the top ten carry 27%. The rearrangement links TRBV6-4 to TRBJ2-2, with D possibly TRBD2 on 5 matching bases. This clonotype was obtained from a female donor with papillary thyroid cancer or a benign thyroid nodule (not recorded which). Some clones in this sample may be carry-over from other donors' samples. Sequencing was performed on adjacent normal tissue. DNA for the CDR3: TGTGCCAGCAGTGACGGGAGCACCGGGGAGCTGTTTTTT. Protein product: CASSDGSTGELFF.